A single sample is the source of the 16 T cell receptor beta chains below, sequenced in a study of siplizumab effects on memory and regulatory T cells. Assay: immunoSEQ multiplex PCR; the TCRdb copy retains only in-frame clones and omits some. Here the sample spans tens of thousands of clones, approximately 97% being singletons. Sequenced: naive CD8+ T cells sorted from blood. These receptors were collected from a human donor in good health.

In its sample, this clone was seen once. V is TRBV13 and J is TRBJ2-5, with 8 bases lining up with TRBD2. V was clipped by 5 bases and J by 5 bases; unmatched bases: 10. CDR3 length: 15 amino acids. CDR1 and CDR2 (germline): PRHDT, FYEKMQ (reference sequence). CDR3 amino acids: CASSLTSGGWETQYF. CDR3 sequence (DNA): TGTGCCAGCAGCCTCACCAGCGGGGGCTGGGAGACCCAGTACTTC.

The genes are TRBV29-1 and TRBJ1-3, with D uncertain. The germline gives CDR1 SQVTM, CDR2 ANQGSEA. The V and J ends lost 8 bases and 0 bases respectively, with 14 bases between them. This CDR3 has 14 amino acids. The CDR3 spells CSSTVEDSGNTIYF. Written as DNA, the CDR3 is TGCAGCTCCACAGTGGAGGACTCTGGAAACACCATATATTTT.

The chain links TRBV9 to TRBJ2-7, with TRBD1 identical over 9 bases. The CDR3 totals 14 residues. CDR1 SGDLS and CDR2 YYNGEE come from the germline V gene. Losses at the gene ends were 4 bases for V and 2 bases for J; bases not matched to a gene: 4. The CDR3 bases are TGTGCCAGCAGCCCCAGGACAGGGGCCTACGAGCAGTACTTC. It translates to CASSPRTGAYEQYF.

This chain uses TRBV4-1 with TRBJ1-2, with D possibly being TRBD1 (5 bases). CDR1 MGHRA and CDR2 YSYEKL come from the germline V gene. V was trimmed by 8 bases and J by 3 bases, leaving 19 bases between them. The CDR3 runs 15 residues. CDR3 bases: TGCGCCAGCCGGGAAACGCCGGGGACCCACTATGGCTACACCTTC. As protein: CASRETPGTHYGYTF.

The chain combines TRBV28 with TRBJ1-2, with D unresolved. Germline V gives CDR1 MDHEN, CDR2 SYDVKM. Trimming left V 2 bases short and J 5 bases short, with 6 bases between. This CDR3 contains 12 residues. The CDR3 here is CASSLRMYGYTF. CDR3 sequence (DNA): TGTGCCAGCAGTTTAAGAATGTATGGCTACACCTTC.

The chain recombines TRBV5-1 with TRBJ2-7, with D possibly called TRBD1 or TRBD2 (5 bases each). Germline V CDR1 and CDR2: SGHRS, YFSETQ. CDR3 length: 14 amino acids. V dropped 0 bases and J dropped 7 bases, with 14 bases sitting between them. The CDR3 is CASSLALGDSEQYF. The CDR3 nucleotides are TGCGCCAGCAGCTTGGCCCTGGGGGATAGTGAGCAGTACTTC.

This sequence joins TRBV2 and TRBJ1-2; 7 nucleotides match TRBD1. CDR1 SNHLY and CDR2 FYNNEI come from the germline V gene. V lost 5 bases to trimming and J lost 5 bases; unmatched junction nucleotides: 11. The CDR3 runs 15 residues. In DNA form, the CDR3 reads TGTGCCAGCAGTCCAGGGGTGGCAGGGGGTTATGGCTACACCTTC. This translates into CASSPGVAGGYGYTF. The full variable domain, with the rest looked up from reference TRBV2 and TRBJ1-2, is EPEVTQTPSHQVTQMGQEVILRCVPISNHLYFYWYRQILGQKVEFLVSFYNNEISEKSEIFDDQFSVERPDGSNFTLKIRSTKLEDSAMYFCASSPGVAGGYGYTFGSGTRLTVV.

The chain has TRBV11-2 and TRBJ1-3, with D tentatively TRBD1 (6 bases). The CDR3 covers 16 residues. Germline-derived CDR1 and CDR2 are SGHAT and FQNNGV. The V end was cut by 1 base, the J end by 3 bases, with 13 bases between. CDR3 DNA sequence: TGTGCCAGCAGCTTAGGGACGGGGGCAGATGGAAACACCATATATTTT. It is translated as CASSLGTGADGNTIYF.

V is TRBV9 and J is TRBJ2-7; 10 bases align to TRBD2. The CDR3 spans 15 residues. CDR1 is SGDLS, CDR2 YYNGEE, per germline. V lost 1 base to trimming and J lost 5 bases; unmatched junction nucleotides: 6. The CDR3 nucleotides read TGTGCCAGCAGCGTAAGGAATAGCGGGGGGCACGAGCAGTACTTC. This sequence encodes CASSVRNSGGHEQYF. Variable domain in full (rest from reference TRBV9 and TRBJ2-7): DSGVTQTPKHLITATGQRVTLRCSPRSGDLSVYWYQQSLDQGLQFLIQYYNGEERAKGNILERFSAQQFPDLHSELNLSSLELGDSALYFCASSVRNSGGHEQYFGPGTRLTVT.

This clone was detected once. The V and J genes are TRBV4-3 and TRBJ1-2; TRBD1 agrees at 11 bases. In germline, CDR1 is LGHNA, CDR2 YSLEER. J was trimmed by 8 bases and V by 0 bases; bases with no gene match: 2. The length of the CDR3 is 14 residues. CDR3 region: CASSQDGTGGGYTF. The CDR3 coding sequence is TGCGCCAGCAGCCAAGACGGGACAGGGGGGGGCTACACCTTC.

This clone was seen only once. Compared with germline, one end of the junction differs, possibly owing to a read error. The rearrangement joins TRBV5-1 to TRBJ1-3; D uncertain. The CDR3 has 15 amino acids. Germline V CDR1 and CDR2: SGHRS, YFSETQ. CDR3 amino acids: CASSLAPGLINTIYF. The DNA of the CDR3 is TGTGCCAGCAGCTTGGCCCCAGGACTTATAAACACCATATATTTT. The full variable domain, completed using reference TRBV5-1 and TRBJ1-3, is KAGVTQTPRYLIKTRGQQVTLSCSPISGHRSVSWYQQTPGQGLQFLFEYFSETQRNKGNFPGRFSGRQFSNSRSEMNVSTLELGDSALYLCASSLAPGLINTIYFGEGSWLTVV.

This clone has only one observation. The V gene is TRBV18, the J gene TRBJ2-5; D is ambiguous. Trimming removed 2 bases from V and 5 bases from J, with 6 bases in between. CDR3 length: 12 residues. The germline gives CDR1 KGHSH, CDR2 LQKENI. In DNA, the CDR3 is TGTGCCAGCTCACCAGGGATTGAGACCCAGTACTTC. The encoded protein is CASSPGIETQYF.

The table lists this clone with a few counts. The chain uses TRBV6-5 and TRBJ1-2; possible D gene TRBD1, 6 bases. This CDR3 has 12 residues. Per the germline V gene, CDR1 is MNHEY and CDR2 is SVGAGI. V lost 7 bases and J lost 7, with 13 bases in between. The CDR3 reads CASTAGVSGYTF. DNA of the CDR3: TGTGCCAGCACCGCAGGGGTATCTGGCTACACCTTC.

The genes are TRBV4-1 and TRBJ2-3; the D gene is possibly TRBD1 (5 bases). Trimming removed 2 bases from V and 1 base from J, with 10 bases in between. CDR1 is MGHRA, CDR2 YSYEKL, per germline. The CDR3 has 15 residues. Here the CDR3 reads CASSQQGGGTDTQYF. CDR3 nucleotides: TGCGCCAGCAGCCAACAGGGTGGGGGCACAGATACGCAGTATTTT.

V is TRBV25-1 and J is TRBJ2-7; the match to TRBD1 covers 8 bases. Looked up from germline, CDR1 is MGHDK and CDR2 is SYGVNS. The CDR3 loop spans 13 amino acids. The J segment lost 3 bases and the V segment lost 8 bases, leaving 6 bases of the junction unmatched. The CDR3 DNA is TGTGCCAGCCAGCCGGGACAGGTCTACGAGCAGTACTTC. It is translated as CASQPGQVYEQYF.

The chain uses TRBV11-1 and TRBJ1-4; 8 bases agree with TRBD1. Per germline, CDR1 SGHAT and CDR2 FQDESV (reference sequence). The V segment lost 4 bases and the J segment 6 bases; nucleotides outside the gene matches: 1. The CDR3 is made up of 13 amino acids. The CDR3 region is CASSSGQDEKLFF. CDR3 DNA: TGTGCCAGCAGCTCGGGACAGGATGAAAAACTGTTTTTT.